These 32 T cell receptor beta chains originate from one sample sequenced in a study of cytomegalovirus exposure and HLA in healthy donors. PCR used 60 Vbeta primers and 13 Jbeta primers. Here immunoSEQ multiplex PCR was the method, and the copy in TCRdb shows in-frame clones only, minus some. This sample carries about 190,000 clones, around 75% of them seen once, and the ten largest clones take less than 4%. Sample: PBMCs. These receptors all stem from a woman in her 30s in good health and CMV-seropositive.

About this clone itself: Other DNA sequences of this sample code for an identical CDR3. The chain couples TRBV4-1 to TRBJ2-7; the match to TRBD2 covers 9 bases. The ends lost 0 bases at V and 7 bases at J; junction bases unmatched: 7. This CDR3 is built from 15 residues. Germline V gene lookup returns CDR1 MGHRA and CDR2 YSYEKL. In nucleotides, the CDR3 is TGCGCCAGCAGCCAAGATGTAGCGGGAGCGGGGGAGCAGTACTTC. Its translation is CASSQDVAGAGEQYF.

The chain carries TRBV27 and TRBJ2-7; D is possibly TRBD2 (5 bases). Germline CDR1 MNHEY, CDR2 SMNVEV (reference sequence). This CDR3 region has 15 residues. V dropped 8 bases and J dropped 2 bases, with 19 bases sitting between them. In DNA, the CDR3 is TGTGCCAGCGGCCGACAAGGCGGGCTCCCCTACGAGCAGTACTTC. It encodes CASGRQGGLPYEQYF.

V and J are TRBV18 and TRBJ1-5; D gene unclear. Trimming shortened V by 8 bases and J by 1 base, and 9 bases separated the two germline ends. Looked up from germline, CDR1 is KGHSH and CDR2 is LQKENI. CDR3 length equals 13 residues. The CDR3 DNA reads TGTGCCAGCCGCCAACAGAGCAATCAGCCCCAGCATTTT. Amino acids: CASRQQSNQPQHF.

The J gene is TRBJ1-6, the V gene TRBV15; 9 nucleotides agree with TRBD1. V trimming: 3 bases; J trimming: 10 bases; junction bases outside the gene matches: 10. CDR3 length: 16 residues. The germline V gene encodes CDR1 LNHNV and CDR2 YYDKDF (reference sequence). This CDR3 reads CATSSLQGAGESPLHF. The DNA of the CDR3 is TGTGCCACCAGCAGCCTACAGGGGGCTGGGGAATCACCCCTCCACTTT.

The chain employs TRBV7-8 and TRBJ1-4, with TRBD1 matching over 7 bases. Germline V CDR1 and CDR2: SGHVS, FQNEAQ. V shed 6 bases, J shed 2 bases, and the junction held 9 bases outside the gene matches. The CDR3 has 16 amino acids. The CDR3 sequence is CASSPIDRATNEKLFF. As DNA, the CDR3 is TGTGCCAGCAGTCCAATCGACAGGGCTACTAATGAAAAACTGTTTTTT.

The chain uses TRBV7-2 and TRBJ1-2; perhaps TRBD1 as D (5 bases). Germline CDR1 reads SGHTA; CDR2 reads FQGNSA. Trimming pared 7 bases from V and 4 bases from J, leaving 28 bases between. This CDR3 comprises 18 residues. The CDR3: CASTRTFSGGAALYGYTF. As DNA, the CDR3 is TGTGCCAGCACCCGTACGTTCTCGGGAGGGGCAGCCCTCTATGGCTACACCTTC.

This chain connects TRBV27 to TRBJ2-5; weak D call: TRBD2 (6 bases). The V end lost 6 bases, the J end lost 0 bases, and 14 bases lay between the germline ends. CDR3 length: 15 amino acids. Germline CDR1 is MNHEY and CDR2 is SMNVEV (reference sequence). The CDR3 nucleotides are TGTGCCAGCAGCCCGGTGCGGGACGACCAAGAGACCCAGTACTTC. Protein sequence: CASSPVRDDQETQYF.

This clone was recorded only once. The chain employs TRBV29-1 and TRBJ2-1; D gene uncertain. CDR3 length: 14 amino acids. V was trimmed by 6 bases and J by 0 bases, leaving 12 bases between them. CDR1 SQVTM and CDR2 ANQGSEA come from the germline V gene. Here the CDR3 DNA reads TGCAGCGTCCGCACTCCTAGCTCCTACAATGAGCAGTTCTTC. It specifies CSVRTPSSYNEQFF.

This clone has just a few counts. The CDR3 spells CASSMRGEQYF. CDR3 coding DNA: TGTGCCAGCAGTATGAGGGGGGAGCAGTACTTC. The genes are TRBV6-5 and TRBJ2-7, with D maybe TRBD1 (6 bases). CDR1 and CDR2 (germline): MNHEY, SVGAGI. CDR3 length: 11 residues. Deletions cut 5 bases from V and 7 bases from J, with 9 bases between.

This clone was seen a few times. The V call is TRBV6-1, the J call TRBJ1-1, with D perhaps matching TRBD1 (6 bases). Germline CDR1 is MNHNS and CDR2 is SASEGT. The CDR3 consists of 14 residues. V was trimmed by 3 bases and J by 5 bases, leaving 13 bases between them. CDR3: CASSEVRGKTEAFF. The DNA for the CDR3 is TGTGCCAGCAGTGAGGTCAGGGGAAAAACTGAAGCTTTCTTT.

In the case of this clone: An end of the junction differs from the germline gene, which may be a read error. The CDR3 region has the DNA TGTGCCTGCAGCGTGACTAGCGTGTTTAGCTCCTACAATGAGCAGTTCTTC. Translating gives CACSVTSVFSSYNEQFF. The chain couples TRBV5-6 to TRBJ2-1; 8 bases match TRBD2. Germline V CDR1 and CDR2: SGHDT, YYEEEE. This CDR3 is built from 17 residues.

The chain has TRBV18 and TRBJ2-1; TRBD1 agrees at 7 bases. Germline V lookup: CDR1 KGHSH, CDR2 LQKENI. The CDR3 spans 15 residues. V shed 3 bases, J shed 8 bases, and the junction held 10 bases outside the gene matches. CDR3 loop: CASSPSRTGGDEQFF. CDR3 bases: TGTGCCAGCTCACCGTCAAGGACAGGCGGCGATGAGCAGTTCTTC.

This chain links TRBV5-4 with TRBJ1-1; D gene ambiguous. The CDR3 has 13 amino acids. CDR1 and CDR2 from the germline V gene are SGHNT and YYREEE (reference sequence). V lost 2 bases to trimming and J lost 0 bases, with 5 bases between them. The CDR3 DNA is TGTGCCAGCAGCTTCAACTTGAACACTGAAGCTTTCTTT. This translates into CASSFNLNTEAFF.

The chain carries TRBV5-1 and TRBJ1-1; D not resolved. The length of the CDR3 is 12 residues. Germline assignment: CDR1 SGHRS and CDR2 YFSETQ. Trimming took off 0 bases at V and 7 bases at J, with 7 bases between the two ends. CDR3 loop: CASSLVADEAFF. The CDR3 nucleotides are TGCGCCAGCAGCTTGGTGGCCGATGAAGCTTTCTTT.

V gene TRBV5-1 combines with J gene TRBJ2-1; no reliable D call. The germline V gene encodes CDR1 SGHRS and CDR2 YFSETQ. The CDR3 is 13 residues long. The V end was cut by 0 bases, the J end by 7 bases, with 8 bases between. CDR3 residues: CASSLVPVNEQFF. The CDR3 DNA reads TGCGCCAGCAGCTTGGTCCCCGTAAATGAGCAGTTCTTC.

V and J are TRBV6-5 and TRBJ1-1, with D hard to call. There are 13 residues in the CDR3. Trimming removed 7 bases at V and 1 base at J, with 10 bases between. The germline CDR1 and CDR2 sequences are MNHEY and SVGAGI. The CDR3 region is CASTQQENTEAFF. The CDR3 bases are TGTGCCAGCACCCAGCAGGAGAACACTGAAGCTTTCTTT.

This chain links TRBV4-2 with TRBJ2-7; TRBD2 aligns across 8 bases. This CDR3 is built from 14 residues. Germline CDR1 and CDR2: LGHNA and YNFKEQ. The junction had 4 bases not matched to a gene; V was cut back by 0 bases and J by 6 bases. The CDR3 sequence is CASSQDLAGFEQYF. DNA of the CDR3: TGTGCCAGCAGCCAAGATCTAGCGGGCTTCGAGCAGTACTTC.

The rearrangement links TRBV14 to TRBJ2-3; weak D call: TRBD1 (6 bases). V lost 8 bases and J 2 bases, leaving 11 bases between the germline ends. Germline V gene data show CDR1 as SGHDN and CDR2 as FVKESK. This CDR3 is 13 amino acids long. The DNA for the CDR3 is TGTGCCAGCTCCCGACAGGCCACAGATACGCAGTATTTT. This encodes CASSRQATDTQYF. The variable domain in full, completed from reference TRBV14 and TRBJ2-3, reads EAGVTQFPSHSVIEKGQTVTLRCDPISGHDNLYWYRRVMGKEIKFLLHFVKESKQDESGMPNNRFLAERTGGTYSTLKVQPAELEDSGVYFCASSRQATDTQYFGPGTRLTVL.

CDR3 nucleotide sequence: TGTGCCAGTAGTGCCCGAGGACAGAGCCCCCATGAGCAGTTCTTC. Translating it yields CASSARGQSPHEQFF. The rearrangement joins TRBV19 to TRBJ2-1; possible D gene TRBD1, 6 bases. The CDR3 totals 15 residues. The germline V gene has CDR1 LNHDA and CDR2 SQIVND (reference sequence). V lost 5 bases to trimming and J lost 8 bases, with 19 bases between them.

The chain uses TRBV7-2 and TRBJ1-2, with TRBD1 identical over 8 bases. This CDR3 is 14 amino acids long. CDR1 and CDR2 (germline): SGHTA, FQGNSA. The trim removed 0 bases at V and 7 bases at J, leaving 4 bases unmatched. CDR3 nucleotide sequence: TGTGCCAGCAGCTTAGCCAGGGGGCGGGGTGGCTACACCTTC. This sequence encodes CASSLARGRGGYTF.

The rearrangement joins TRBV28 to TRBJ1-1, with TRBD1 matching over 11 bases. In germline, CDR1 is MDHEN, CDR2 SYDVKM. The CDR3 has 15 amino acids. V lost 2 bases and J lost 4; bases outside the gene matches: 3. CDR3 nucleotide sequence: TGTGCCAGCAGTTTACGTGGGACAGGGGGCACTGAAGCTTTCTTT. It is translated as CASSLRGTGGTEAFF.

In its sample, this clone was seen a few times. This chain links TRBV6-1 with TRBJ2-7; 11 bases map to TRBD2. The CDR3 is made up of 14 amino acids. Germline CDR1 is MNHNS and CDR2 is SASEGT. Unmatched junction bases numbered 0, after V lost 2 bases and J lost 3 bases. CDR3 nucleotide sequence: TGTGCCAGCAGTGAACTAGCGGGGGGCTACGAGCAGTACTTC. It yields the protein CASSELAGGYEQYF.

The chain uses TRBV19 and TRBJ1-1; D is undetermined. Germline V lookup: CDR1 LNHDA, CDR2 SQIVND (reference sequence). Trimming took off 5 bases at V and 1 base at J, with 5 bases between the two ends. The length of the CDR3 is 12 residues. For the CDR3, the DNA is TGTGCCAGTAGTGCCGGGAACACTGAAGCTTTCTTT. Its protein product is CASSAGNTEAFF.

The chain has TRBV18 and TRBJ2-7; perhaps TRBD2 as D (5 bases). Germline CDR1 is KGHSH and CDR2 is LQKENI. The CDR3 is 14 amino acids. The V end was cut by 1 base, the J end by 3 bases, with 10 bases between. The CDR3 DNA reads as TGTGCCAGCTCACCACGCCCGGAGGTCTACGAGCAGTACTTC. Translating gives CASSPRPEVYEQYF.

The rearrangement joins TRBV19 to TRBJ2-1; tentative D call: TRBD2 (7 bases). The V end lost 4 bases, the J end lost 7 bases, and 20 bases lay between the germline ends. Germline values: CDR1 LNHDA, CDR2 SQIVND (reference sequence). This CDR3 comprises 16 residues. CDR3 coding DNA: TGTGCCAGTAGTAGCCAGGGGCGGGAGACGCTTAATGAGCAGTTCTTC. This encodes CASSSQGRETLNEQFF. Combining the CDR3 with reference TRBV19 and TRBJ2-1 gives the whole variable domain DGGITQSPKYLFRKEGQNVTLSCEQNLNHDAMYWYRQDPGQGLRLIYYSQIVNDFQKGDIAEGYSVSREKKESFPLTVTSAQKNPTAFYLCASSSQGRETLNEQFFGPGTRLTVL.

This clone was recorded a few times. The chain is built from TRBV19 and TRBJ1-1; 8 bases match TRBD1. V shed 5 bases and J 5 bases; nucleotides not matched to a gene: 10. Germline CDR1 reads LNHDA; CDR2 reads SQIVND (reference sequence). This CDR3 region has 15 residues. The CDR3 region has the DNA TGTGCCAGTAGTCCGCCCTGGACAGGGCAGACTGAAGCTTTCTTT. Its translation: CASSPPWTGQTEAFF.

The V call is TRBV15, the J call TRBJ2-5; D not resolved. Judging by the DNA end, TRBJ2-7 fits better; the J call may be wrong. CDR3 length: 11 amino acids. The V gene's germline CDR1 is LNHNV and CDR2 YYDKDF (reference sequence). DNA for the CDR3: TGTGCCACCAGCATTAGCTACGAGCAGTACTTC. Its translation is CATSISYEQYF.

This clone occurred a few times. The chain carries TRBV5-4 and TRBJ2-1; the D gene is possibly TRBD2 (5 bases). The V gene lost 3 bases and the J gene lost 6 bases, with 10 bases spanning the gap. The CDR3 sequence is 13 residues long. CDR1 SGHNT and CDR2 YYREEE come from the germline V gene (reference sequence). The CDR3 DNA sequence: TGTGCCAGCAGCTCGCGGGCCAGCAATGAGCAGTTCTTC. This translates into CASSSRASNEQFF.

The genes are TRBV14 and TRBJ1-2; perhaps TRBD1 as D (6 bases). The V gene's germline CDR1 is SGHDN and CDR2 FVKESK. Trimming took 3 bases from V and 3 from J, leaving 11 bases between them. CDR3 length: 14 amino acids. The CDR3, as DNA: TGTGCCAGCAGCCATTCCGACAGGCACTATGGCTACACCTTC. It yields the protein CASSHSDRHYGYTF.

This rearrangement joins TRBV19 to TRBJ1-2; TRBD1 matches 8 bases. Trimming removed 3 bases from V and 7 bases from J; junction bases left unmatched: 7. The germline V gene has CDR1 LNHDA and CDR2 SQIVND (reference sequence). The CDR3 spans 14 residues. CDR3 DNA: TGTGCCAGTAGTATTGGGACAGGCTCCCCTGGCTACACCTTC. Amino acid sequence: CASSIGTGSPGYTF.

V is TRBV28 and J is TRBJ1-1; D is uncertain. This CDR3 is 14 amino acids long. Trimming stripped 8 bases from V and 7 bases from J, with 20 bases between. CDR1 and CDR2 from the germline V gene are MDHEN and SYDVKM. In DNA, the CDR3 is TGTGCCAGCCCTCGTCCGGGGTCAGTTGGTGAAGCTTTCTTT. Translated, it gives CASPRPGSVGEAFF.

Here the CDR3 reads CASSVAGTGLETQYF. As DNA, the CDR3 is TGTGCCAGCAGCGTAGCTGGGACAGGGTTAGAGACCCAGTACTTC. The gene calls are TRBV9 and TRBJ2-5; 9 bases fit TRBD1. The CDR3 sequence is 15 residues long. Trimming at V came to 0 bases and at J to 4 bases, leaving 4 bases not matched to a gene. Looked up from germline, CDR1 is SGDLS and CDR2 is YYNGEE.